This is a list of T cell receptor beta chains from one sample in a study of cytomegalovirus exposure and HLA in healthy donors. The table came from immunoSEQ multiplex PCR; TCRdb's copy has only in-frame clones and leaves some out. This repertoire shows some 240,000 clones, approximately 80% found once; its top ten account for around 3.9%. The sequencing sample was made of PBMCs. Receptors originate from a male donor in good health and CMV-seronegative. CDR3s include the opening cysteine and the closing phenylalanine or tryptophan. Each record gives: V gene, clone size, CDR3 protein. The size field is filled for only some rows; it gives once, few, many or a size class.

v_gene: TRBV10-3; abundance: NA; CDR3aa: CAISPGQGSEKLFF
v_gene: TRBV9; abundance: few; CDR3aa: CASSVFPTPTTDTQYF
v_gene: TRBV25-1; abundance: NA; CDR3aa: CASSEQDRGWGSPLHF
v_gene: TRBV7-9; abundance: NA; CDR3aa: CASSLEGGRGGGYTF
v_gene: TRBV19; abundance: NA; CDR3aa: CASSIRVKQPNEKLFF
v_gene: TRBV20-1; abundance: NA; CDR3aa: CSSRRSEQYF
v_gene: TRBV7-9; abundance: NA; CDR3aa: CSSGKGDYEQYF
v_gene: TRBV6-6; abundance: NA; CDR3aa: CASSFGQIGSYEQYF
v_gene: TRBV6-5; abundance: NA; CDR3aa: CASSYGGWRETQYF
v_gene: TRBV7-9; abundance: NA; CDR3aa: CASSRSGSTEAFF
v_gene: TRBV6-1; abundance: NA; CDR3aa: CASSERPSGSRDTQYF
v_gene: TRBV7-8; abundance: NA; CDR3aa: CASSDRLNEQFF
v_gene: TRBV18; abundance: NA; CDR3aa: CASSPNWGDEQYF
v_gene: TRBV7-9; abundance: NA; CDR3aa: CASRDPSGRVTDTQYF
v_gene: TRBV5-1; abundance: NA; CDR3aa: CATGRDSSTDTQYF
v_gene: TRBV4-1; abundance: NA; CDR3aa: CASSRTSGSAGVETQYF
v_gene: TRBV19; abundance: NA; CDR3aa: CASISRGSTGELFF
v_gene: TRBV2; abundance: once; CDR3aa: CASGGGSVRVYEQYF
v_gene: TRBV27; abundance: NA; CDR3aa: CASSLAATSGNEQFF
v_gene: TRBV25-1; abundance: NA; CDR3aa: CASSDWPGELFF
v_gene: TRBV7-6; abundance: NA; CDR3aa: CASSPTLAATYEQYF
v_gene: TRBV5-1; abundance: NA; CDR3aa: CASSLVPGQGAYEQYF
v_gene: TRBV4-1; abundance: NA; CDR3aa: CASSQNPSSLTDTQYF
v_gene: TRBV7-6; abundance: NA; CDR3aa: CASSLALGQSSYNEQFF
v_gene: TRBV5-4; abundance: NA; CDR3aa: CASSRGRTVASTDTQYF
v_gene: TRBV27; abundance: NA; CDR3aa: CASSLMSNYEQYF
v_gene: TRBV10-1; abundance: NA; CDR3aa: CATGQGASTDTQYF
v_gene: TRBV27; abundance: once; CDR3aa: CASRPTGGDTGELFF
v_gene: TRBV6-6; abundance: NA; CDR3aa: CASSRQGASNQPQHF
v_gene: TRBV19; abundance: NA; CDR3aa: CATKGQMNTEAFF
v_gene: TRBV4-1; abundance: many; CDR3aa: CASSQGGQGGSNQPQHF
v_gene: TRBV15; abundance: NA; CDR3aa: CATSRGGEGADTQYF
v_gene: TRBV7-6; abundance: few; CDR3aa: CASSLGLGTLNTEAFF
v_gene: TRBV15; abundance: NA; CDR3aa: CATSRDTVGGNQPQHF
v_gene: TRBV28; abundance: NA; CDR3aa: CASRDRSPYEQYF
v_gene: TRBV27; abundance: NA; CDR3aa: CASSLAGGLSKNIQYF
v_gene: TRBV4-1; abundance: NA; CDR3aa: CASSAIGGTVSYEQYF